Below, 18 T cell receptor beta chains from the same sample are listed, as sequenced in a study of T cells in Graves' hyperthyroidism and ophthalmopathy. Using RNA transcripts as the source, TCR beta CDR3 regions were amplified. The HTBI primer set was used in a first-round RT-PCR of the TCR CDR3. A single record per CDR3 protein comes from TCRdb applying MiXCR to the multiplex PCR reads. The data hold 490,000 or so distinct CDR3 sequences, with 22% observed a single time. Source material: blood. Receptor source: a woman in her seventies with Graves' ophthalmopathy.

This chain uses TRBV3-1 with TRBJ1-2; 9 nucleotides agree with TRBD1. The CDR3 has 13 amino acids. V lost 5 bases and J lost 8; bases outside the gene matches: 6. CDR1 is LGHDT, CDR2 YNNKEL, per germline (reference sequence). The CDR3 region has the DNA TGTGCCAGCAGCGTTACAGGGGGCGGAGGCTACACCTTC. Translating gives CASSVTGGGGYTF.

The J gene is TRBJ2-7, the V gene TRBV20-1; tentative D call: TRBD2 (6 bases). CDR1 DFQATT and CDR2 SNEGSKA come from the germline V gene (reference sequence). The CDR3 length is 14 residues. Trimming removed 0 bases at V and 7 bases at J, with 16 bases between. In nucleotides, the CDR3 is TGCAGTGCTAGAGACGGAAACCCGGAGGGGGAGCAGTACTTC. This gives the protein CSARDGNPEGEQYF.

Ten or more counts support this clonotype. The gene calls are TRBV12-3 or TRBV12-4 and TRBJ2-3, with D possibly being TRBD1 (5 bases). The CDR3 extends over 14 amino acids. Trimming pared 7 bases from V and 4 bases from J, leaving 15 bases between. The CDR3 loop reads CASTQAARADTQYF. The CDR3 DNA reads TGTGCCAGCACACAGGCAGCAAGGGCAGATACGCAGTATTTT.

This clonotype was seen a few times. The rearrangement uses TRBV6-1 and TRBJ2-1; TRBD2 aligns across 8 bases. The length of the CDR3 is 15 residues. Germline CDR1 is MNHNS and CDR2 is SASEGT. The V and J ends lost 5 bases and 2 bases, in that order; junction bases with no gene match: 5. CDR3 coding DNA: TGTGCCAGCAGTCACGGGAGGGGACCCTACAATGAGCAGTTCTTC. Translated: CASSHGRGPYNEQFF.

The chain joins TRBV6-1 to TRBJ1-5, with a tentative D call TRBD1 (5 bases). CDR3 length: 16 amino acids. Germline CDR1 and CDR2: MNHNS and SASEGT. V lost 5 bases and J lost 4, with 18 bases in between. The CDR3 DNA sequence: TGTGCCAGCAGTCCCCACGGGACGGTCGGGAATCAGCCCCAGCATTTT. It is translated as CASSPHGTVGNQPQHF.

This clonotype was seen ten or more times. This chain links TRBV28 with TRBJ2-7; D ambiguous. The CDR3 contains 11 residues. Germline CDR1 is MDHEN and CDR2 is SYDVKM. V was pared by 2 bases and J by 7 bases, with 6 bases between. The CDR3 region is CASSLLLEQYF. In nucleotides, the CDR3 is TGTGCCAGCAGTTTACTTCTGGAGCAGTACTTC.

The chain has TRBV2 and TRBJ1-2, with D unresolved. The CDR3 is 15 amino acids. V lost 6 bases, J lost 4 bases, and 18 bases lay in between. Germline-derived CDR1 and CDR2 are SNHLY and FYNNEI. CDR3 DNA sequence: TGTGCCAGCAGGAGGAGGATGGACCGAGGCTATGGCTACACCTTC. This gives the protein CASRRRMDRGYGYTF. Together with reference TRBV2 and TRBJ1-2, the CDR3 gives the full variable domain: EPEVTQTPSHQVTQMGQEVILRCVPISNHLYFYWYRQILGQKVEFLVSFYNNEISEKSEIFDDQFSVERPDGSNFTLKIRSTKLEDSAMYFCASRRRMDRGYGYTFGSGTRLTVV.

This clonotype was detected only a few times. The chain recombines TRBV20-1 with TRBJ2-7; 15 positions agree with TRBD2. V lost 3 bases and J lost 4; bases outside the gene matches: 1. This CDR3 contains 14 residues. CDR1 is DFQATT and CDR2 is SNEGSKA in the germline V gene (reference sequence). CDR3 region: CSASGTSGRYEQYF. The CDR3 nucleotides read TGCAGTGCTAGCGGGACTAGCGGGAGGTACGAGCAGTACTTC.

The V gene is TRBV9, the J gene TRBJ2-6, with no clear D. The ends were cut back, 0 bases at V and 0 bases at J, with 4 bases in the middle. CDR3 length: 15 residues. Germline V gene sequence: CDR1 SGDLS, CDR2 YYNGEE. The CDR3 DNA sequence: TGTGCCAGCAGCGTAGTGGGCTCTGGGGCCAACGTCCTGACTTTC. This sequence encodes CASSVVGSGANVLTF. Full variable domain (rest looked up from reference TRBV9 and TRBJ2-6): DSGVTQTPKHLITATGQRVTLRCSPRSGDLSVYWYQQSLDQGLQFLIQYYNGEERAKGNILERFSAQQFPDLHSELNLSSLELGDSALYFCASSVVGSGANVLTFGAGSRLTVL.

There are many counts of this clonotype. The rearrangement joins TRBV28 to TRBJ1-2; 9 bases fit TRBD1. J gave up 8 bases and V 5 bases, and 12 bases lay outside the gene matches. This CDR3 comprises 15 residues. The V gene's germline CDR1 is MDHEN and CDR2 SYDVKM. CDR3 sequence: CASSLPDRGIGGYTF. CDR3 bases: TGTGCCAGCAGTCTTCCCGACAGGGGGATCGGCGGCTACACCTTC.

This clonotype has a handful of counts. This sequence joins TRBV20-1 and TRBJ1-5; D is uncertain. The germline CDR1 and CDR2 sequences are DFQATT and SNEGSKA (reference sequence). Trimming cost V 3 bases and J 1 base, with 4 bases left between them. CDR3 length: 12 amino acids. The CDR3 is CSASRSNQPQHF. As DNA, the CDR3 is TGCAGTGCTAGCAGAAGCAATCAGCCCCAGCATTTT.

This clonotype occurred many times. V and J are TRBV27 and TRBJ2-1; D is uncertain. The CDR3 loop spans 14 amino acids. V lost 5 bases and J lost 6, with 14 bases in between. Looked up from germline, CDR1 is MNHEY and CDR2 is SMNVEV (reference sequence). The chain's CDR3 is CASSPNSMFNEQFF. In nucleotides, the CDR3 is TGTGCCAGCAGTCCGAATAGCATGTTCAATGAGCAGTTCTTC.

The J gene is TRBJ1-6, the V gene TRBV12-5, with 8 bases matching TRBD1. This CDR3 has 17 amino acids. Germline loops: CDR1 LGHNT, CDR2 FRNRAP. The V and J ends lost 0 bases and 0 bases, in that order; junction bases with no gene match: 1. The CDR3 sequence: CASGLVQGASYNSPLHF. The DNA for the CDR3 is TGTGCTAGTGGTTTGGTCCAGGGGGCCTCCTATAATTCACCCCTCCACTTT.

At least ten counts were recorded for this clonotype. In nucleotides, the CDR3 is TGTGCCAGCAGCTTACCGGGACTAGCTATTCAAGAGACCCAGTACTTC. Translation: CASSLPGLAIQETQYF. The chain joins TRBV7-2 to TRBJ2-5; 9 bases fit TRBD2. This CDR3 comprises 16 residues. V lost 2 bases and J lost 2; bases outside the gene matches: 6. Germline V gene lookup returns CDR1 SGHTA and CDR2 FQGNSA.

The DNA for the CDR3 is TGTGCCAGTATCCACAGGACTGAAGCTTTCTTT. Amino acid sequence: CASIHRTEAFF. The chain joins TRBV19 to TRBJ1-1; D might be TRBD1 (5 bases). This CDR3 spans 11 amino acids. Germline lookup yields CDR1 LNHDA and CDR2 SQIVND (reference sequence). The V end was cut by 7 bases, the J end by 5 bases, with 8 bases between.

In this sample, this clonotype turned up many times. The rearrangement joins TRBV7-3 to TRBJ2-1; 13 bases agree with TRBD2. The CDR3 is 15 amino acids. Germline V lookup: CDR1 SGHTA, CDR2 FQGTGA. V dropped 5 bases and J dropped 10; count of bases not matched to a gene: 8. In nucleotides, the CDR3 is TGTGCCAGCAGCCCACTAGCGGGAGGGCAGGGAGAGCAGTTCTTC. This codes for CASSPLAGGQGEQFF.

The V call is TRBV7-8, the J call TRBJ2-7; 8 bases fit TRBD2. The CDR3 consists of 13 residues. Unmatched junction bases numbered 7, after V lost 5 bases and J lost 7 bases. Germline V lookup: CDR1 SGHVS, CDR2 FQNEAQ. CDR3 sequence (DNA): TGTGCCAGCAGCCTCCAGCGGGGGAGGGAGCAGTACTTC. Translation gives CASSLQRGREQYF.

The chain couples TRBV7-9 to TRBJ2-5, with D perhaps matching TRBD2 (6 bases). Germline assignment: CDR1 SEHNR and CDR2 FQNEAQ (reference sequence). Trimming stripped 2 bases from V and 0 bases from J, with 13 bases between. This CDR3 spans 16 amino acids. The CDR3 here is CASSLFASANQETQYF. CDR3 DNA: TGTGCCAGCAGCTTATTTGCTAGCGCAAACCAAGAGACCCAGTACTTC.